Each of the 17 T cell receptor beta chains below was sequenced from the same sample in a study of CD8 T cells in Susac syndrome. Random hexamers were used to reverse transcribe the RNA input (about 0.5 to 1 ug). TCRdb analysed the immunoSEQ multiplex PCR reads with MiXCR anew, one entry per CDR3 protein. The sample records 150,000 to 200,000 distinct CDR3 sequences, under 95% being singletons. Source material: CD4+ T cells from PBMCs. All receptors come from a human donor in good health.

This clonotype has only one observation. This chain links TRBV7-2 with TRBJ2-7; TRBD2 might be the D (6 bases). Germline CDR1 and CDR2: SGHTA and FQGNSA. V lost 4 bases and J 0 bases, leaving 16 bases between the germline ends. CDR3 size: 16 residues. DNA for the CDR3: TGTGCCAGCAGCTCCCGTTGGGAGGCCCGCTCCTACGAGCAGTACTTC. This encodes CASSSRWEARSYEQYF.

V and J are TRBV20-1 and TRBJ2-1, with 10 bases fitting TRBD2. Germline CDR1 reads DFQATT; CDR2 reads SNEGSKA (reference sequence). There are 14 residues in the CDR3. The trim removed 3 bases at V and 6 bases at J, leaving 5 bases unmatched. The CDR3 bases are TGCAGTGCTAGGGCCAGCGGGGGGGGCAATGAGCAGTTCTTC. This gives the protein CSARASGGGNEQFF.

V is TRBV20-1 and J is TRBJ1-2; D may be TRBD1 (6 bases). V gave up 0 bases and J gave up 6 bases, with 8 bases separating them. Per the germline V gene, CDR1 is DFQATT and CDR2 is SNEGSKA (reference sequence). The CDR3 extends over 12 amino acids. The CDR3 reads CSARDQGNGYTF. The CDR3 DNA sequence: TGCAGTGCTAGAGACCAGGGGAATGGCTACACCTTC.

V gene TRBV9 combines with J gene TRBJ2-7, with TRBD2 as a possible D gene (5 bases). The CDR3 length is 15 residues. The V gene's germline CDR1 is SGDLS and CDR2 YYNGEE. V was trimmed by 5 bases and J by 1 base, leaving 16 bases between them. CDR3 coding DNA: TGTGCCAGCAGTCCCAGGCTAGCCGATTCCTACGAGCAGTACTTC. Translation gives CASSPRLADSYEQYF.

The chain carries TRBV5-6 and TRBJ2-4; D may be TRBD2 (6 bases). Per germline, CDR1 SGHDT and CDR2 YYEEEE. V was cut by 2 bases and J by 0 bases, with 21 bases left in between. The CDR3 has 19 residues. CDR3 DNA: TGTGCCAGCAGCTTTGGGGTCAGCGCGGGGTCTCTAGCCAAAAACATTCAGTACTTC. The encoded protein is CASSFGVSAGSLAKNIQYF. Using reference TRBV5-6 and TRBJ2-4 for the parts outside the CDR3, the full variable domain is DAGVTQSPTHLIKTRGQQVTLRCSPKSGHDTVSWYQQALGQGPQFIFQYYEEEERQRGNFPDRFSGHQFPNYSSELNVNALLLGDSALYLCASSFGVSAGSLAKNIQYFGAGTRLSVL.

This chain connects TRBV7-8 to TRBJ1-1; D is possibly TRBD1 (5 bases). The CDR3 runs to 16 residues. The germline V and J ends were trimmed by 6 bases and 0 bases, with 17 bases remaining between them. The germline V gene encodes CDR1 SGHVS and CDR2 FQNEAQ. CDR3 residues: CASSGSGARMNTEAFF. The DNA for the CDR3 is TGTGCCAGCAGTGGGAGCGGGGCCCGGATGAACACTGAAGCTTTCTTT.

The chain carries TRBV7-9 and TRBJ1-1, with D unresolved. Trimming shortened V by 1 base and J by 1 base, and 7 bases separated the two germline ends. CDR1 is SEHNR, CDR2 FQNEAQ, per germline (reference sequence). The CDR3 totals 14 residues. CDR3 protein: CASSLVGSNTEAFF. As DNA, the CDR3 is TGTGCCAGCAGCTTAGTTGGGTCGAACACTGAAGCTTTCTTT.

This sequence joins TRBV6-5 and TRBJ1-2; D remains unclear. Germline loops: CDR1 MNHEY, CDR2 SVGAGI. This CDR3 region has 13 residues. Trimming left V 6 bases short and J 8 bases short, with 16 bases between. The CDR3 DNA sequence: TGTGCCAGCAGCCCGGACCACACACGGGGCTACACCTTC. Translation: CASSPDHTRGYTF.

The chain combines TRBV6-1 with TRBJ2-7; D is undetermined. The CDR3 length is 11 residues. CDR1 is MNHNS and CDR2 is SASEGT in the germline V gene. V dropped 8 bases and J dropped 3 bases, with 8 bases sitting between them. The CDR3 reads CASWENYEQYF. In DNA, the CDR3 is TGTGCCAGCTGGGAAAACTACGAGCAGTACTTC.

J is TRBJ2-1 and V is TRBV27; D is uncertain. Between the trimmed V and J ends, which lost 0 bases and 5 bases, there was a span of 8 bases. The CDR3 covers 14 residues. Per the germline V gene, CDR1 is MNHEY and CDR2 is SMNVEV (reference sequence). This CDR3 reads CASSLSPVNNEQFF. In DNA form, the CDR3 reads TGTGCCAGCAGTTTATCGCCCGTTAACAATGAGCAGTTCTTC.

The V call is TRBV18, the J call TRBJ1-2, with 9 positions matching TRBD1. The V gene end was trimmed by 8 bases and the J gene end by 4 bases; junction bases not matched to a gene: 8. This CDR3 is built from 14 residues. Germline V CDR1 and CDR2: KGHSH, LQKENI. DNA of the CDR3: TGTGCCAGCACCCCAACGGGACAGGGCTATGGCTACACCTTC. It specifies CASTPTGQGYGYTF.

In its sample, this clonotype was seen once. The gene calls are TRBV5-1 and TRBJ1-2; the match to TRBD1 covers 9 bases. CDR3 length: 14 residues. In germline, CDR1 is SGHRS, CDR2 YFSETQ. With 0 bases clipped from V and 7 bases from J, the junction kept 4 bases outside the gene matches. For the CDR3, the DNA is TGCGCCAGCAGCTTGGCAGGGACAGGGACTGGCTACACCTTC. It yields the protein CASSLAGTGTGYTF.

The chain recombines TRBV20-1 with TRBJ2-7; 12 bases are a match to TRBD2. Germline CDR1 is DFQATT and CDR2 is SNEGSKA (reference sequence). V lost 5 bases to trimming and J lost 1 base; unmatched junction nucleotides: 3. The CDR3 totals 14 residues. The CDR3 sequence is CSASTSGGSYEQYF. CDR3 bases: TGCAGTGCTTCGACTAGCGGGGGTTCCTACGAGCAGTACTTC.

CDR3 amino acids: CASSRGNTGELFF. CDR3 sequence (DNA): TGTGCCAGCAGTCGTGGGAACACCGGGGAGCTGTTTTTT. The V gene is TRBV12-3 or TRBV12-4, the J gene TRBJ2-2; no clear D gene. The CDR3 has 13 residues. Trimming shortened V by 5 bases and J by 1 base, and 5 bases separated the two germline ends.

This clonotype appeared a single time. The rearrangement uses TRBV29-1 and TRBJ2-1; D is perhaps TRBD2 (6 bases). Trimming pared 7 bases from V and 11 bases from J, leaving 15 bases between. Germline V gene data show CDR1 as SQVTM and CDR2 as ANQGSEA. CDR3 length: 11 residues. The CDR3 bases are TGCAGCGGCGGGGAAGGGGCCCAGCAGTTCTTC. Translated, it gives CSGGEGAQQFF.

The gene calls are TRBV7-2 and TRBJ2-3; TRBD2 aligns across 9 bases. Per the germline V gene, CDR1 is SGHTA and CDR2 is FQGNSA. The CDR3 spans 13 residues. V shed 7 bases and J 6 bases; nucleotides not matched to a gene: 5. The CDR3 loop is CASTRLAADTQYF. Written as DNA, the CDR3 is TGTGCCAGCACCCGACTAGCGGCGGATACGCAGTATTTT.

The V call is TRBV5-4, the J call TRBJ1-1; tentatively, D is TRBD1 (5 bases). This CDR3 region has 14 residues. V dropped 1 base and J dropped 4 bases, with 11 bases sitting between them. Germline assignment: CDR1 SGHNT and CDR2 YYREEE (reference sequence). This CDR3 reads CASSLIRDGTEAFF. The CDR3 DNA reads TGTGCCAGCAGCTTGATACGGGACGGCACTGAAGCTTTCTTT.